This T cell receptor (beta chain) was found in a study of cytomegalovirus exposure and HLA in healthy donors (dated by TCRdb to the late 2010s). As for the study more broadly: In an earlier analysis of roughly 590 of the donors, about 260 Gb of sequence data and 90 million to 120 million unique TCR beta sequences from roughly 180 million T cells were reported. The aim of the study was to test whether cataloging public T cell receptors could identify signatures of past pathogen exposure. Roughly five DR-DQ haplotypes were handled as single units for association and clustering because linkage in the cohort was strong. To decide whether each TCR beta V gene segment behaved as functional or pseudogenic, an earlier analysis of some 600 of the donors relied on high-throughput TCR beta sequencing. High-throughput TCR immunosequencing, statistical association of individual TCRs with disease status, and machine learning were combined to predict cytomegalovirus infection status. Rather than using new phenotypic data, the later analysis identified candidate immune exposures from TCR beta sequences and from how often those sequences occurred across donors. Among roughly 400 genotyped donors of the cohort, an average of approximately 200,000 unique TCR beta nucleotide sequences was sequenced per donor, of which roughly 18% were non-productive. Roughly 300 gigabases of sequencing data and about 92 million unique TCR sequences made up an early release that covered approximately 650 HLA-typed donors. The study profiled the T cell repertoires of hundreds of subjects by immunosequencing and related them to cytomegalovirus serostatus. Typing coverage differed by locus: A, B, C, DRB1 and DQB1 were typed in roughly 629-630 donors, DQA1 in 500 to 550, DPA1 in over 600, and DPB1 in roughly 450. Both class I and class II loci were covered by HLA typing, at four-digit resolution. Every repertoire in the discovery cohort had been generated on one and the same sequencing platform. A later genetic analysis used genome-wide SNP genotypes for about three fifths of the 666 donors, treating that subset as a discovery cohort. In addition to the first cohort of 666 subjects, a separate validation cohort of 120 different subjects was used. Donor age, sex, ethnicity and CMV serostatus were collected together with the repertoire data. A later analysis re-analyzed previously published TCR beta repertoires from hundreds of donors and added high-resolution HLA genotyping to study TCR occurrence patterns. The genetic ancestry cluster associated with self-reported Caucasian donors included around 76% of the roughly 410 genotyped donors. The paper as a whole reports these results and caveats: Linkage disequilibrium might explain the correlated functional status among segregating V segments, but an unknown experimental factor could not be excluded. A later genetic analysis associated a missense DCLRE1C variant with V-gene and J-gene trimming of TCR beta chains, and an independent cohort replicated the association. Because counts were too low, about 15 rarely observed V segments, including chromosome 9 orphons, were left out of the earlier analysis of 500 to 750 of the donors. The classifier was reported to diagnose cytomegalovirus status with high specificity and sensitivity in both the original and validation cohorts. For the cohort, immune exposure information was limited to CMV serostatus. The authors suggested that the approach could potentially be generalized to other disease states and immunological phenotypes. According to a later analysis, most CMV-associated TCR beta chains appeared to be HLA-restricted, and the HLA associations seemed to be driven largely by CMV exposure. Several of the top co-occurrence clusters appeared to be linked to parvovirus B19, influenza, CMV and Epstein-Barr virus, according to a later analysis. A later genetic analysis reported fewer N-insertions in productive TCRs among donors in an Asian-associated ancestry cluster than the roughly 620-donor mean. Most TCR sequences were observed very rarely across donors, whereas some public TCRs were present in many individuals. A cluster of highly shared sequence variants was judged likely to represent a technical artifact of the sequencing pipeline. In an earlier analysis of 587 of the donors, most TCR beta V segments were observed in productive rearrangements about 90% or about 30% of the time, broadly matching IMGT annotations. A further reported finding was that TCR beta sequences accurately predicted the HLA-A and HLA-B alleles for most subjects in the first cohort. A few of the identified cytomegalovirus-associated TCR beta chains were confirmed in vitro to be specific for cytomegalovirus antigens. Compared with equally common non-associated chains, HLA-associated TCR beta chains in a later analysis were more clonally expanded and had lower generation probabilities. Presence/absence analyses assumed roughly uniform sequencing depth across donors, an assumption that may not hold. A later analysis found that TCR association rates varied across HLA loci, with DRB1 alleles showing the most associated TCRs and HLA-C alleles the fewest. Strong co-occurrence of HLA alleles, especially DR and DQ, made assigning TCR associations to individual alleles difficult. In a later analysis, some 18,000 TCR beta sequences were associated with specific HLA alleles at a false discovery rate of 0.05. The study gave a list of about 160 TCR beta chains associated with cytomegalovirus. In this cohort, only TCR beta chains were sequenced, and detectable features were limited by the absence of alpha or paired-chain data. Because some donors lacked HLA typing at each locus, the association tests relied only on the typed subset.

In total, just over 650 healthy bone marrow donors made up the cohort. At the time of sampling, all cohort members were nominally healthy, though unrecorded immune exposures were likely present. The donor was CMV seropositive and belonged to the group of more than 250 seropositive cohort members. Each donor provided a peripheral blood sample, and peripheral blood mononuclear cells were used for TCR beta sequencing. Genomic DNA extraction from the blood cell samples was performed with the Qiagen DNeasy Blood Extraction Kit. Remarks on this clone: This clone's antigen is unknown. Nothing much larger sits one base from this clone, and base qualities are not available.

Libraries were made using the immunoSEQ multiplex PCR assay. For the multiplex PCR, a mixture combining 60 forward primers for TCR Vbeta segments and 13 reverse primers for TCR Jbeta segments was used. A multiplex PCR assay on genomic DNA amplified the CDR3 region of rearranged TCR beta genes. The Illumina HiSeq System was used to sequence the amplified TCR beta libraries as 87-base-pair reads. The published analysis was carried out like this. In a later analysis, 70 million to 95 million unique TCR beta chains were counted across the roughly 670 repertoires, and about 10 million of these chains were shared by at least two donors. Raw reads were error-corrected and collapsed into unique sequences with a nearest-neighbor algorithm that merged closely related sequences to remove PCR and sequencing errors. Alignment of CDR3 sequences to IMGT reference sequences was used to assign V, D and J gene segments. Each retained sequence needed at least a six-nucleotide match to both a V gene segment and a J gene segment. A rearrangement was called productive if the CDR3 had no stop codons and remained in frame with V and J, and every other rearrangement was called non-productive. Following IMGT convention, CDR3 was defined as the stretch from the second conserved V-encoded cysteine to the conserved J-encoded phenylalanine. In an earlier analysis of 500 to 650 of the donors, sequences lacking an unambiguous match to a single V gene segment were excluded. In an earlier analysis of about 590 of the donors, a V segment was called functional when productive rearrangements were above 56.7%, and segregating when the standard deviation between donors exceeded 5%. To diagnose cytomegalovirus status from the catalog of TCR beta chain sequences, a statistical classification framework was built. In a later analysis, V and J genes were assigned by comparing TCR nucleotide sequences against IMGT/GENE-DB human TR gene sequences. The TCRdist pipeline was used in a later analysis to assign CDR3 sequences and most-parsimonious VDJ recombination scenarios. In a later analysis, each TCR beta chain was defined by its CDR3 amino acid sequence together with its V-gene family, and reads without a unique V-gene family were excluded. A later analysis removed several hundred highly shared, low-generation-probability nucleotide sequences to deal with suspected cross-contamination and a sequencing artifact. For each public chain, a later analysis derived a clonal expansion index from normalized ranks of inferred template counts within each repertoire. Generation probabilities in a later analysis came from a VDJ recombination model fitted to out-of-frame rearrangements, and those results were checked against IGoR. In a later analysis, hypergeometric tests were used to score TCR-TCR, TCR-HLA and TCR-CMV co-occurrence, with a repertoire-size bias correction applied to TCR pairs. In a later analysis, false discovery rates were estimated by permuting HLA or CMV assignments 20 times. In a later analysis, co-occurring TCRs were grouped with DBSCAN, and TCRdist sequence similarity was added when clustering was performed within HLA-allele-positive subsets. For co-occurrence clustering, repertoires with fewer than 30,000 or more than 120,000 public chains were excluded, along with about five repertoires with anomalous nucleotide sharing. TCRdb took this table from immuneACCESS and kept in-frame rearrangements with V and J called. Such tables lack part of the clones; where checked against another copy, unresolved V genes explain under half of the gap, and the rest is unexplained. V, J and clone size reflect that table, while D and trimming were determined from the DNA. The sample profile shows around 120,000 clones; approximately 80% of them were found once. The top ten hold less than 3% of the sample.

The sequence came from a woman between 35 and 50 years old in good health and CMV-seropositive. The specimen sequenced was PBMCs.

The nucleotide sequence reads TGTGCCAGCACCGACCAGAGGTATCAGAAGACCCAGTACTTC. It translates as CASTDQRYQKTQYF. The rearranged chain carries TRBV7-2 and TRBJ2-5; the D gene is not confidently resolved. CDR3 length: 14 amino acids, cysteine to phenylalanine. Only CDR3 DNA is held: 42 bases, read in frame from base 1. Trimming removed 7 bases from V and 6 bases from J, leaving 18 bases between the germline ends. CDR1 and CDR2, per the germline V gene, are SGHTA and FQGNSA. Full variable domain (CDR3 extended with the reference TRBV7-2 and TRBJ2-5 proteins): GAGVSQSPSNKVTEKGKDVELRCDPISGHTALYWYRQSLGQGLEFLIYFQGNSAPDKSGLPSDRFSAERTGGSVSTLTIQRTQQEDSAVYLCASTDQRYQKTQYFGPGTRLLVL.